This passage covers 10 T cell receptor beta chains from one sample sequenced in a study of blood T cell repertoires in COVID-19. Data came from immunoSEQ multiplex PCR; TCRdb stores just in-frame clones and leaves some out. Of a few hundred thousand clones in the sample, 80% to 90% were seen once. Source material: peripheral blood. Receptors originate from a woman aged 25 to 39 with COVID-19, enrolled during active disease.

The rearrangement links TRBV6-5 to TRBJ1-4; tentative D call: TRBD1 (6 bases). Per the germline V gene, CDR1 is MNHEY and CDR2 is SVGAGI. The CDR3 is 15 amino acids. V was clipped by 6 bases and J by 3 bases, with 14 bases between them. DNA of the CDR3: TGTGCCAGCAGCAAGGTGACAGGCGCTAATGAAAAACTGTTTTTT. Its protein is CASSKVTGANEKLFF.

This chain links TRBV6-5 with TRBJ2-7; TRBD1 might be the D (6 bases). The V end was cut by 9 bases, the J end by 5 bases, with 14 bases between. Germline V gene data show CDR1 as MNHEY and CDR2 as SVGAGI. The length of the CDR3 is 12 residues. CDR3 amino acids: CARPGGGHEQYF. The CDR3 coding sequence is TGTGCCAGGCCTGGGGGCGGGCACGAGCAGTACTTC.

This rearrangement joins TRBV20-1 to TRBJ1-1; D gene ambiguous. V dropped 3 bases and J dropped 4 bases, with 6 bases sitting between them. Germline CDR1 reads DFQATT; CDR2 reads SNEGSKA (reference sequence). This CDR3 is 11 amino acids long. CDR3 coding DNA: TGCAGTGCTAGCGGAGGCACTGAAGCTTTCTTT. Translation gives CSASGGTEAFF.

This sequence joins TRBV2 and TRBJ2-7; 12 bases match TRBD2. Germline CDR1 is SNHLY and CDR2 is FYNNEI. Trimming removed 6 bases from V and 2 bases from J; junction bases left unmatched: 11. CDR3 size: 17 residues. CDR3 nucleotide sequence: TGTGCCAGCAGCCGAGGACTAGCGGGACTGGGCCCCTACGAGCAGTACTTC. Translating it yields CASSRGLAGLGPYEQYF.

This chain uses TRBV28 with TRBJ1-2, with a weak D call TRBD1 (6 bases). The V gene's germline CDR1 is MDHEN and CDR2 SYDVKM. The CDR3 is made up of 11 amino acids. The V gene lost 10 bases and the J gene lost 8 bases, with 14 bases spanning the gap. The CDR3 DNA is TGTGCCACCTCGGGGGGCACGGGCTACACCTTC. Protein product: CATSGGTGYTF.

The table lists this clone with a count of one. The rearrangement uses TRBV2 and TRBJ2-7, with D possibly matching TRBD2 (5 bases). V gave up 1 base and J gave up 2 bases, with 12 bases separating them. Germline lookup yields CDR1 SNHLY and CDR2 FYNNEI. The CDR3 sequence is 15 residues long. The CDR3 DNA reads TGTGCCAGCAGTGAAGGGCCTCCCGGGACCTACGAGCAGTACTTC. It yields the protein CASSEGPPGTYEQYF.

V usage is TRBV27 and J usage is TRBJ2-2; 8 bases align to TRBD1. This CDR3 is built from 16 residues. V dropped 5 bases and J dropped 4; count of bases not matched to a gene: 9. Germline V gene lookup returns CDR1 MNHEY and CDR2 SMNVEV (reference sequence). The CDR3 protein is CASSPPGQVLTGELFF. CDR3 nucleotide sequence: TGTGCCAGCAGTCCTCCGGGACAGGTCCTCACCGGGGAGCTGTTTTTT.

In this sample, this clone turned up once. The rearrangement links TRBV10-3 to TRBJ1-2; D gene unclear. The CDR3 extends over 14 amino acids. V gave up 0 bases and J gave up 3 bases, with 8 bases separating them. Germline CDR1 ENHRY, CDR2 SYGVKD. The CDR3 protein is CAISESTPYYGYTF. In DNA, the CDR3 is TGTGCCATCAGTGAGTCAACACCCTACTATGGCTACACCTTC.

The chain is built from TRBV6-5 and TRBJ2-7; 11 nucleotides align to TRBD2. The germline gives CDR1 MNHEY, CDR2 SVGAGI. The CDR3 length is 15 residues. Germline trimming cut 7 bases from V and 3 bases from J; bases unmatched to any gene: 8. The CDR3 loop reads CASTPLAGADYEQYF. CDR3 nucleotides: TGTGCCAGCACTCCACTAGCGGGGGCTGACTACGAGCAGTACTTC.

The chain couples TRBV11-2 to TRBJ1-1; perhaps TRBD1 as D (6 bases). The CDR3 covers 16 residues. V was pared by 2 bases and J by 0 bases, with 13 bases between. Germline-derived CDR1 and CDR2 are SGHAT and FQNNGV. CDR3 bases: TGTGCCAGCAGCTTAAGCTCGGGGACACTGAACACTGAAGCTTTCTTT. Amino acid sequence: CASSLSSGTLNTEAFF.